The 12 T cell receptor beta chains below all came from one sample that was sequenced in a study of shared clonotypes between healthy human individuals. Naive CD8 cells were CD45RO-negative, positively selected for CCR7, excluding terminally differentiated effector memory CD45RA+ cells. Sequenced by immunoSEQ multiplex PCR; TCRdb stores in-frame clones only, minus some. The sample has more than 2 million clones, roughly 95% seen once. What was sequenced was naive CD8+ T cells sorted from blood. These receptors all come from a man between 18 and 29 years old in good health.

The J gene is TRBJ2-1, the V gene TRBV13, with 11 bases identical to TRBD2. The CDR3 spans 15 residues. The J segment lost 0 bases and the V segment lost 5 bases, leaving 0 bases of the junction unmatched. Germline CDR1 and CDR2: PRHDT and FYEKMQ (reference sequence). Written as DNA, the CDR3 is TGTGCCAGCAGCACTAGCGGGGGCTCCTACAATGAGCAGTTCTTC. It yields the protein CASSTSGGSYNEQFF.

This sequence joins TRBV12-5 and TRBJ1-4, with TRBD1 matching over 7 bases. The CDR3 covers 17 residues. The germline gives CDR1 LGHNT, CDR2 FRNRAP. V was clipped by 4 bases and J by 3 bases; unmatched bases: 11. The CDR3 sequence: CASGSLSTGWANEKLFF. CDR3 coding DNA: TGTGCTAGTGGTTCACTTTCGACAGGGTGGGCTAATGAAAAACTGTTTTTT. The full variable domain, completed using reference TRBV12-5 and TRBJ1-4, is DARVTQTPRHKVTEMGQEVTMRCQPILGHNTVFWYRQTMMQGLELLAYFRNRAPLDDSGMPKDRFSAEMPDATLATLKIQPSEPRDSAVYFCASGSLSTGWANEKLFFGSGTQLSVL.

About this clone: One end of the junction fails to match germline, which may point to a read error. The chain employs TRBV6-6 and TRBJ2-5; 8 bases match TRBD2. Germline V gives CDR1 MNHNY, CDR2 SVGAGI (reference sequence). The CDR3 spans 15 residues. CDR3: CASRYGSGTAETQYF. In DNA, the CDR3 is TGTGCCAGCCGTTACGGTAGCGGGACGGCGGAGACCCAGTACTTC.

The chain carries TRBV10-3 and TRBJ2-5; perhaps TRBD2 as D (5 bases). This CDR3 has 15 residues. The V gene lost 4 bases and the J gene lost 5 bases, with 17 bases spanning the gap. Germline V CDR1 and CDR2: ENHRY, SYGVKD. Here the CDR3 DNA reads TGTGCCATCAGTGTAGGTACTAGTACTTTGGAGACCCAGTACTTC. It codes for CAISVGTSTLETQYF.

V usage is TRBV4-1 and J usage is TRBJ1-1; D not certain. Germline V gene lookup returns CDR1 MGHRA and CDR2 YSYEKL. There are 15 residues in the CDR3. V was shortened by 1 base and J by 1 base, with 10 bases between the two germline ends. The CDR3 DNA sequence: TGCGCCAGCAGCCAAGTCTGGGCGCCGAACACTGAAGCTTTCTTT. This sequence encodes CASSQVWAPNTEAFF.

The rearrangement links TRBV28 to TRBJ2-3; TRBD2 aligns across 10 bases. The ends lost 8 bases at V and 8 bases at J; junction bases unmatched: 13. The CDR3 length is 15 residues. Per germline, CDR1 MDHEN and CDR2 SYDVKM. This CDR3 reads CASSGSGGAQFTQYF. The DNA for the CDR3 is TGTGCCAGCTCAGGGAGCGGGGGGGCGCAATTTACGCAGTATTTT.

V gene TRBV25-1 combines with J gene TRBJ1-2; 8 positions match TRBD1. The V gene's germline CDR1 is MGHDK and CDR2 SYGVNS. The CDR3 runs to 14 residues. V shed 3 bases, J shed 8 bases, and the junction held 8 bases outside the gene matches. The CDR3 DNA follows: TGTGCCAGCAGTGAGGGGCAGGGGGCGCGGGGCTACACCTTC. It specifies CASSEGQGARGYTF.

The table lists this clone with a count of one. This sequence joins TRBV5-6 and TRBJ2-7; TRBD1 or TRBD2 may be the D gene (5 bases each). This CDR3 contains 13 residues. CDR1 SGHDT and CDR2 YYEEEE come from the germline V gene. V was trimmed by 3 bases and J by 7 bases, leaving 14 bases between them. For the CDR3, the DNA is TGTGCCAGCAGCTGGGACGGCCCGGGAGAGCAGTACTTC. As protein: CASSWDGPGEQYF.

The CDR3 spells CASSQEVGPSAQYF. The CDR3 region has the DNA TGCGCCAGCAGCCAAGAAGTTGGCCCGAGCGCCCAGTACTTC. V usage is TRBV4-3 and J usage is TRBJ2-5; D remains ambiguous. The CDR3 totals 14 residues. With 0 bases removed from V and 9 bases from J, the gap between germline ends came to 14 bases. Germline V gene lookup returns CDR1 LGHNA and CDR2 YSLEER.

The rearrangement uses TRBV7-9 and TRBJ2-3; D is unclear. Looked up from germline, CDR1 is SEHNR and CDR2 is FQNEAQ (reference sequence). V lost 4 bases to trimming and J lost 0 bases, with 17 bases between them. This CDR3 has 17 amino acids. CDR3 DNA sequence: TGTGCCAGCAGCTCACTAATCCTTCCTAGTAGCACAGATACGCAGTATTTT. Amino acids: CASSSLILPSSTDTQYF.

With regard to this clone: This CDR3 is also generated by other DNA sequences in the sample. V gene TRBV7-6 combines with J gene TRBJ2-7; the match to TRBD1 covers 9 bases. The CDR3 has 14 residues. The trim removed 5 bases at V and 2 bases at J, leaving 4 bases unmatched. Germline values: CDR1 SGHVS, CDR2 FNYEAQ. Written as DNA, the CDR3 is TGTGCCAGCAGCCTTGGACAGGGGACCTACGAGCAGTACTTC. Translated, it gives CASSLGQGTYEQYF.

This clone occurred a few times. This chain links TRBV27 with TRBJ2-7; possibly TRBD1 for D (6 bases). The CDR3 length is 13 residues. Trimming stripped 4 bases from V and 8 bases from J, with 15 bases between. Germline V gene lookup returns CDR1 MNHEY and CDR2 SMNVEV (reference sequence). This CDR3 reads CASSSLDSTKQYF. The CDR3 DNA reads TGTGCCAGCAGTTCCTTGGACAGCACGAAGCAGTACTTC.